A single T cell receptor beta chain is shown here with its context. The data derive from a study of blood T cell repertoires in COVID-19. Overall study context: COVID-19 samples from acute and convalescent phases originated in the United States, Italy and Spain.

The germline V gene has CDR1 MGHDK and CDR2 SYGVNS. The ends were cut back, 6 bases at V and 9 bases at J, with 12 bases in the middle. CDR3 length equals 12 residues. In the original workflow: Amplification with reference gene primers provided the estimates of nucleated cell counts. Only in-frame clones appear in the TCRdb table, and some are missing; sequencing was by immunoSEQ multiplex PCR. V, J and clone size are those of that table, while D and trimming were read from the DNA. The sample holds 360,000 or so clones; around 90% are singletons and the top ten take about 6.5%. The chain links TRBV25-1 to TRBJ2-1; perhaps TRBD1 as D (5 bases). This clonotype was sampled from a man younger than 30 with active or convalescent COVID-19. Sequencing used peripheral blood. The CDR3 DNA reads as TGTGCCAGCAGCCGCAATAGGGGTGAGCAGTTCTTC. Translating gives CASSRNRGEQFF.